This TCR beta chain comes out of a study of shared clonotypes between healthy human individuals. Turning to the study itself: The study drew on two women and three men aged 18 to 49 as donors.

Each sample came from a Caucasian adult donor living in Nashville, Tennessee. Per the germline V gene, CDR1 is MGHRA and CDR2 is YSYEKL. This CDR3 is built from 15 residues. With 3 bases removed from V and 3 bases from J, the gap between germline ends came to 14 bases. Method: immunoSEQ multiplex PCR; TCRdb's copy keeps in-frame clones and lacks some. The sample has hundreds of thousands of clones, around 67% seen once. This clonotype originated in a woman between 25 and 40 years old in good health. The specimen sequenced was memory CD4+ T cells sorted from blood. Subset described: CD45RA-negative fraction. The V call is TRBV4-1, the J call TRBJ1-2; D call uncertain. As DNA, the CDR3 is TGCGCCAGCAGCCACCCCGAGACACACCACTATGGCTACACCTTC. Amino acid sequence: CASSHPETHHYGYTF.